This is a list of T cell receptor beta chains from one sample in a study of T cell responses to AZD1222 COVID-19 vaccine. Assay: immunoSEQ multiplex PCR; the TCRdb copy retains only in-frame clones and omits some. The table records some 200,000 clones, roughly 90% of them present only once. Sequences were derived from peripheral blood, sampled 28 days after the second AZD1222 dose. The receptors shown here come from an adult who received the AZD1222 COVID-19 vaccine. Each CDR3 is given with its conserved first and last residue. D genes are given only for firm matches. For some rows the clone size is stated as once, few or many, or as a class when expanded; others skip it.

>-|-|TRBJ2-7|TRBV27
TGTGCCAGCAGGGGTCTTCGCGGACAGACCTACGAGCAGTACTTC
CASRGLRGQTYEQYF
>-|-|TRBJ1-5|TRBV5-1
TGCGCCAGCAGCTTGGGTCACGGAGATAGCAATCAGCCCCAGCATTTT
CASSLGHGDSNQPQHF
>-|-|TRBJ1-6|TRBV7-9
TGTGCCAGCAGCTTAGGACGGATTAATTCACCCCTCCACTTT
CASSLGRINSPLHF
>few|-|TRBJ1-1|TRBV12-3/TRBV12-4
TGTGCCAGCAGAGATCCAGGAACCCCTGAAGCTTTCTTT
CASRDPGTPEAFF
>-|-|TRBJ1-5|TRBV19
TGTGCCAGTAGTTCCGGCAATCAGCCCCAGCATTTT
CASSSGNQPQHF
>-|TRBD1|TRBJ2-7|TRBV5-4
TGTGCCAGCAGCTTGGAGGGACAGGGATCCTACGAGCAGTACTTC
CASSLEGQGSYEQYF
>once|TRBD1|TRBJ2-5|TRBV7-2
TGTGCCAGCAGCTCCTACAGGGGGCCGGTGGAGACCCAGTACTTC
CASSSYRGPVETQYF
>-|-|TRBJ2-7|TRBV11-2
TGTGCCAGCAGCTTAGAGCGGGTGAGCGGCGAGGAGTACTTC
CASSLERVSGEEYF
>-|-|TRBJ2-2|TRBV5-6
TGTGCCAGCAGCTTACGGCAACCTGGCACCGGGGAGCTGTTTTTT
CASSLRQPGTGELFF
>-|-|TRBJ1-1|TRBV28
TGTGCCAGCAGTTTAAAGGGAGAGGCAGCTTTCTTT
CASSLKGEAAFF
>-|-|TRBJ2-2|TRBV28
TGTGCCAGCAGTTTGGCCAGCCCCACCGGGGAGCTGTTTTTT
CASSLASPTGELFF
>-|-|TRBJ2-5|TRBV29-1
TGCAGCGTTGAAACCCGGAGGGGGGCCCAAGAGACCCAGTACTTC
CSVETRRGAQETQYF